The 16 T cell receptor beta chains given below trace back to one sample, sequenced in a study of blood T cell repertoires in COVID-19. Here immunoSEQ multiplex PCR was the method, and the copy in TCRdb shows in-frame clones only, minus some. This sample has around 63,000 clones, with 88% found just once. Specimen: peripheral blood. The receptors here all came from a woman aged 55 to 70 with acute or convalescent COVID-19.

J is TRBJ2-3 and V is TRBV9; 7 nucleotides agree with TRBD1. Germline trimming cut 3 bases from V and 0 bases from J; bases unmatched to any gene: 1. Germline V lookup: CDR1 SGDLS, CDR2 YYNGEE. This CDR3 is 14 amino acids long. The CDR3 region has the DNA TGTGCCAGCAGCGACAGGGGAAGCACAGATACGCAGTATTTT. It translates to CASSDRGSTDTQYF.

The V call is TRBV4-2, the J call TRBJ1-6, with 9 nucleotides matching TRBD1. CDR3 length equals 19 residues. V was pared by 5 bases and J by 0 bases, with 11 bases of the junction left unmatched. The germline gives CDR1 LGHNA, CDR2 YNFKEQ. CDR3 DNA: TGTGCCAGCAGCGAAACTAAGACAGGGGGACTCTCCTATAATTCACCCCTCCACTTT. Translation gives CASSETKTGGLSYNSPLHF.

The chain links TRBV12-3 or TRBV12-4 to TRBJ2-5; 8 bases fit TRBD2. This CDR3 has 13 amino acids. The V segment lost 4 bases and the J segment 5 bases; nucleotides outside the gene matches: 3. CDR3 sequence (DNA): TGTGCCAGCAGTTCGGGGGGGGCTGAGACCCAGTACTTC. It codes for CASSSGGAETQYF.

The rearrangement uses TRBV6-6 and TRBJ1-1; 7 bases are shared with TRBD1. The CDR3 is made up of 14 amino acids. Germline V gives CDR1 MNHNY, CDR2 SVGAGI (reference sequence). Losses at the gene ends were 6 bases for V and 10 bases for J; bases not matched to a gene: 14. In nucleotides, the CDR3 is TGTGCCAGCAGCGAAAGGGACAGCCGAAGCACAGCTTTCTTT. Its protein is CASSERDSRSTAFF.

This CDR3 reads CASSVVELALNTGELFF. The DNA of the CDR3 is TGTGCCAGCAGCGTAGTTGAGCTAGCGCTGAACACCGGGGAGCTGTTTTTT. The V call is TRBV9, the J call TRBJ2-2; tentative D call: TRBD2 (6 bases). Per the germline V gene, CDR1 is SGDLS and CDR2 is YYNGEE. V lost 0 bases and J lost 1, with 13 bases in between. This CDR3 comprises 17 residues. Full variable domain (remainder filled in from reference TRBV9 and TRBJ2-2): DSGVTQTPKHLITATGQRVTLRCSPRSGDLSVYWYQQSLDQGLQFLIQYYNGEERAKGNILERFSAQQFPDLHSELNLSSLELGDSALYFCASSVVELALNTGELFFGEGSRLTVL.

V gene TRBV6-5 combines with J gene TRBJ1-3; the D gene is possibly TRBD1 (6 bases). The CDR3 has 13 amino acids. The V gene's germline CDR1 is MNHEY and CDR2 SVGAGI. Trimming removed 10 bases at V and 0 bases at J, with 10 bases between. The CDR3 DNA sequence: TGTGCCATCCGGACAGACTCTGGAAACACCATATATTTT. Its translation is CAIRTDSGNTIYF.

V and J are TRBV12-3 or TRBV12-4 and TRBJ2-3, with 7 bases fitting TRBD1. The CDR3 covers 12 residues. Trimming at V came to 5 bases and at J to 4 bases, leaving 0 bases not matched to a gene. CDR3 in amino acids: CASSTGADTQYF. CDR3 bases: TGTGCCAGCAGTACAGGGGCAGATACGCAGTATTTT.

Only one count was recorded for this clone. The gene calls are TRBV28 and TRBJ2-5, with D possibly TRBD2 on 7 matching bases. The V and J ends lost 4 bases and 2 bases respectively, with 14 bases between them. The CDR3 spans 15 residues. Germline CDR1 reads MDHEN; CDR2 reads SYDVKM. CDR3 region: CASSSTGGRQETQYF. The CDR3 nucleotides read TGTGCCAGCAGTTCAACGGGGGGCCGTCAAGAGACCCAGTACTTC.

This clone appeared a few times. The CDR3: CASSLYATGGAGGYTF. DNA of the CDR3: TGTGCCAGCAGCTTGTACGCGACAGGGGGCGCTGGGGGCTACACCTTC. J is TRBJ1-2 and V is TRBV5-8; 10 nucleotides match TRBD1. Germline CDR1 is SGHTS and CDR2 is YDEGEE. This CDR3 has 16 amino acids. J lost 8 bases, V lost 1 base, and 11 bases had no gene match.

The rearrangement links TRBV4-1 to TRBJ2-7; 9 bases are a match to TRBD1. Germline CDR1 MGHRA, CDR2 YSYEKL. V was clipped by 2 bases and J by 5 bases; unmatched bases: 7. The CDR3 runs to 15 residues. The CDR3 region has the DNA TGCGCCAGCAGCCAAAATGCGGGACAGGGCCACGAGCAGTACGTC. Protein sequence: CASSQNAGQGHEQYV.

The chain couples TRBV6-5 to TRBJ1-1; 9 nucleotides agree with TRBD1. The CDR3 length is 14 residues. V gave up 7 bases and J gave up 2 bases; unmatched junction bases: 5. Per germline, CDR1 MNHEY and CDR2 SVGAGI. CDR3 in DNA: TGTGCCAGCACCCGGGACAGGGTAAACACTGAAGCTTTCTTT. As protein: CASTRDRVNTEAFF.

The chain combines TRBV27 with TRBJ1-5, with D unclear. Germline values: CDR1 MNHEY, CDR2 SMNVEV (reference sequence). Trimming took 0 bases from V and 9 from J, leaving 9 bases between them. The CDR3 sequence is 13 residues long. The CDR3 DNA is TGTGCCAGCAGTTTATCGGCCGATATGCCCCAGCATTTT. This translates into CASSLSADMPQHF.

The V gene is TRBV11-2, the J gene TRBJ2-7, with unresolved D. Germline CDR1 reads SGHAT; CDR2 reads FQNNGV. The V end was cut by 3 bases, the J end by 2 bases, with 8 bases between. CDR3 length: 13 residues. This CDR3 is CASSLGRAYEQYV. CDR3 DNA sequence: TGTGCCAGCAGCTTGGGCAGAGCCTACGAGCAGTACGTC.

The chain has TRBV27 and TRBJ1-2, with D tentatively TRBD1 (6 bases). Germline V CDR1 and CDR2: MNHEY, SMNVEV (reference sequence). CDR3 length: 14 residues. Between the trimmed V and J ends, which lost 3 bases and 3 bases, there was a span of 11 bases. CDR3 sequence: CASSLSAGDYGYTF. The CDR3, as DNA: TGTGCCAGCAGTTTGTCGGCAGGGGACTATGGCTACACCTTC.

The gene calls are TRBV28 and TRBJ1-5, with TRBD1 as a possible D gene (5 bases). The CDR3 has 15 residues. Germline CDR1 MDHEN, CDR2 SYDVKM. With 1 base removed from V and 1 base from J, the gap between germline ends came to 8 bases. This CDR3 reads CASSLSGLSNQPQHF. In nucleotides, the CDR3 is TGTGCCAGCAGTTTATCAGGGCTCAGCAATCAGCCCCAGCATTTT.

V usage is TRBV6-2 or TRBV6-3 and J usage is TRBJ2-7; a possible D gene is TRBD1 (6 bases). Trimming took 5 bases from V and 6 from J, leaving 14 bases between them. The CDR3 contains 13 residues. CDR1 is MNHEY and CDR2 is SVGEGT in the germline V gene. The CDR3 region has the DNA TGTGCCAGCAGTCTAACAGGGCCAGGCGAGCAGTACGTC. Residues: CASSLTGPGEQYV.